This T cell receptor beta chain stems from a study of blood T cell repertoires in COVID-19. Study information: Sample material is recorded as cDNA or gDNA derived from T cells, B-cell-depleted T cells, or PBMCs.

V was shortened by 4 bases and J by 4 bases, with 13 bases between the two germline ends. There are 14 residues in the CDR3. Germline loops: CDR1 MDHEN, CDR2 SYDVKM. The assay was immunoSEQ multiplex PCR, and TCRdb's table has in-frame clones only and misses some. The table shows some 400,000 clones, with roughly 86% occurring only once. Sequencing was performed on peripheral blood. The source is a human donor with acute or convalescent COVID-19. The donor label of this sample is uncertain. The J gene is TRBJ1-2, the V gene TRBV28, with TRBD1 as a possible D gene (6 bases). The CDR3 coding sequence is TGTGCCAGCAGTTACCGGGTAGGGGGCTATGGCTACACCTTC. Amino acid sequence: CASSYRVGGYGYTF.